This TCR beta chain was obtained from a study of blood T cell repertoires in COVID-19. Assay: immunoSEQ multiplex PCR; the TCRdb copy retains only in-frame clones and omits some. The sample consists of around 20,000 clones, nearly 90% of them appearing once. The specimen sequenced was peripheral blood. The TCR comes from a human donor with active COVID-19. The donor label of this sample is uncertain.

The CDR3 DNA sequence: TGTGCCAGCAGTAAACAGGGGGCGGAATGGGATCAGCCCCAGCATTTT. Its protein product is CASSKQGAEWDQPQHF. V and J are TRBV28 and TRBJ1-5, with TRBD1 identical over 9 bases. The CDR3 is made up of 16 amino acids. CDR1 and CDR2 (germline): MDHEN, SYDVKM. V gave up 5 bases and J gave up 5 bases; unmatched junction bases: 10.